The present T cell receptor (beta chain) was sequenced within a study of blood T cell repertoires in COVID-19. Background on the study: PBMCs, B-cell-depleted T cells, or T cells provided the cDNA or gDNA that made up the material.

Profiling relied on immunoSEQ multiplex PCR, and the TCRdb table lists in-frame clones only, not all of them. Of fewer than 300,000 clones listed, around 85% are singletons. V shed 2 bases and J 9 bases; nucleotides not matched to a gene: 5. Germline assignment: CDR1 SGHRS and CDR2 YFSETQ. This CDR3 has 13 residues. The study assigned cohorts using participant-reported clinical history. The J gene is TRBJ1-5, the V gene TRBV5-1; TRBD1 matches at 7 bases. The TCR comes from a woman aged 50 to 60 who had recovered from COVID-19. The sequencing input was PBMCs or T cells enriched from blood (not recorded which). The DNA for the CDR3 is TGCGCCAGCAGCTTTCAGGGGGATATGCCCCAGCATTTT. It codes for CASSFQGDMPQHF.